This TCR beta chain was recorded in a study of PD-L1 blockade in urothelial cancer. Comment on this clone: The junction departs from the called germline gene at one end, perhaps through a read error.

Noted time point: peripheral blood 6 weeks after treatment start. This CDR3 has 11 residues. Germline V gene sequence: CDR1 MNHNS, CDR2 SASEGT. The data were produced by immunoSEQ multiplex PCR, yet TCRdb's version contains in-frame clones alone and is incomplete. This repertoire shows about 35,000 clones, around four fifths found once; its top ten account for about 10%. This specimen consisted of PBMCs, obtained around atezolizumab (anti-PD-L1) treatment. The rearrangement links TRBV6-1 to TRBJ2-1; a weak D match, TRBD1 (6 bases). This receptor was identified in a man between 40 and 49 years old with urothelial cancer. The CDR3 is CASSETGQSIF. The DNA of the CDR3 is TGTGCCAGCAGTGAAACCGGACAGAGTATCTTC.